This T cell receptor (beta chain) stems from a study of cytotoxic CD8 clonotypes in ibrutinib-treated CLL (dated by TCRdb to the early 2020s). Some background on the complete study: In this cohort, approximately 15 patients were treatment-naive and some 10 were relapsed/refractory, while about 17 had unmutated IGHV. Partial responses were observed in 24 patients and complete responses in 2; after a median follow-up of around 68 months, remission was maintained in approximately 14 patients and progression was observed in roughly twelve. The response samples were drawn at a median of approximately 12 months into treatment, with a range of about 6 to 36 months. Samples averaged approximately 260,000 productive templates and 90,000 to 95,000 productive rearrangements. Of the approximately 90 people in the trial, around 25 had longitudinal samples available. Cryopreserved peripheral blood mononuclear cells were obtained before treatment, at response, and at either sustained remission or disease progression. Patients were still on ibrutinib when every remission and progressive disease sample was collected. Here is what the overall study found, with its caveats: Lymph node repertoires were not examined, and the timing of sampling was not matched between patients in sustained remission and those whose disease progressed. Public clonotypes were rare and either shrank or stayed stable during treatment, and the rise in clonality at ibrutinib response reflected expansion of private clonotypes. At ibrutinib response clonality went up, during sustained remission it held steady, and at progression it dropped back toward baseline. Baseline clonality was found to be higher than that of age-matched healthy donors and was strongly correlated with circulating CD8+ T-cell counts.

Reading the label with the study, this specimen's time point is: 12 months on ibrutinib. Approximately 2 micrograms of genomic DNA were extracted from cryopreserved PBMCs for TCR beta library preparation. Longitudinal blood samples from CLL patients on ibrutinib monotherapy were analyzed using high-throughput TCR beta sequencing. The patients took part in an open-label, single-center phase 2 trial of ibrutinib monotherapy. The CDR3 has 16 amino acids, counting the end cysteine and phenylalanine. CDR3 DNA only is kept here, 48 bases in frame from base 1. The germline ends are 20 bases apart after V is trimmed by 4 bases and J by 6 bases. From a lookup of the germline V gene (reference sequence), CDR1 and CDR2 are SGHNT and YYREEE. The goal of deep resolution MiSeq sequencing was a depth between 1 in 1 million and 1 in 200,000 T cells, and coverage averaged 10x per clonotype. The immunoSEQ hsTCRB Kit was used to generate the TCR beta libraries. On the study's bioinformatics: Data were analyzed with ImmunoSEQ Data Assistant and ImmunoSEQ Analyzer, with V, D and J genes assigned per IMGT definitions. Clonality, which ranges from 0 to 1, was calculated by subtracting the normalized Shannon entropy of productive rearrangement frequencies from one. Public clonotype analysis was restricted to overrepresented clonotypes comprising at least 0.05% of each patient's repertoire. Some twelve age-matched healthy donor repertoires from immuneACCESS were used as controls for clonality. This immuneACCESS table, as held by TCRdb, lists in-frame sequences with V and J called but not all clones. Of the missing ones, under half trace to an unresolved V gene in checked studies; the others have no known cause. That table supplies the V and J calls and clone size; D and trimming were determined from the DNA. This sample gives under 200,000 clones in total; over 65% of them show up just once. The top ten clonotypes cover 2% to 2.5% of the sample.

To note about this clone: Its recognized antigen is unknown. Base qualities are missing; no much larger clone stands one base away.

Material: PBMCs, obtained after 12 months of ibrutinib treatment. The chain joins TRBV5-4 to TRBJ2-1; a weak D assignment points to TRBD2 (5 bases agree). The sequence was obtained from a human donor with chronic lymphocytic leukemia. CDR3 reads: CASSLPSGTRANEQFF. The DNA sequence reads TGTGCCAGCAGCCTCCCCTCGGGAACACGGGCCAATGAGCAGTTCTTC.